This entry features one T cell receptor (beta chain) sequence. Its matching antigen is unknown. Both 60 Vbeta primers and 13 Jbeta primers went into the PCR. Assay: immunoSEQ multiplex PCR; the TCRdb copy retains only in-frame clones and omits some. Of approximately 70,000 clones in the sample, less than 80% are singletons; the top ten hold about 12%. This entry comes from a study of cytomegalovirus exposure and HLA in healthy donors. General study points: Sequencing artifact likely explains a cluster of highly shared sequence variants. Donors were assumed by presence/absence analyses to have roughly uniform sequencing depth.

V lost 2 bases and J lost 6, with 15 bases in between. CDR3 length equals 15 residues. From germline, CDR1 is SGHRS and CDR2 YFSETQ. This sequence was found in a woman in her forties in good health and CMV-seropositive. Sequencing input: PBMCs. J is TRBJ1-5 and V is TRBV5-1; D might be TRBD1 (5 bases). The CDR3 spells CASSLGAGPVQPQHF. The CDR3, as DNA: TGCGCCAGCAGCTTAGGGGCAGGGCCCGTTCAGCCCCAGCATTTT.